This note documents a single TCR beta chain sequence. The antigen is undetermined. This sample stems from a study of PD-1 blockade in classical Hodgkin lymphoma. Whole-study context: Patients were given intravenous nivolumab, 3 mg/kg, every 2 weeks. Points from the study as a whole: Possible causes of repertoire differences, disease activity or prior therapy, remain undefined. Reported findings placed baseline TCR diversity lower in newly diagnosed patients (compared with healthy donors).

The CDR3 contains 14 residues. CDR1 and CDR2 (germline): SGHTA, FQGNSA. V was cut by 0 bases and J by 3 bases, with 8 bases left in between. As for time point: cycle 4 day 1 (C4D1), after 5 to 7 weeks of nivolumab. Relapses following autologous stem cell transplantation were seen in all patients, with brentuximab vedotin exposure varying. Researchers used magnetic negative selection to pull out pure CD4+ T cells from thawed PBMCs. Best outcomes ranged across complete response, partial response and progressive disease. Method: immunoSEQ multiplex PCR; TCRdb's copy keeps in-frame clones and lacks some. The profile shows tens of thousands of clones, approximately 70% of them singletons.

The source is a human donor with classical Hodgkin lymphoma. The chain is built from TRBV7-2 and TRBJ1-2; D gene uncertain. The sequencing here drew on CD4+ T cells from blood, taken before the fourth cycle of nivolumab. The CDR3 loop is CASSLAGRDYGYTF. The CDR3 coding sequence is TGTGCCAGCAGCTTAGCAGGGAGGGACTATGGCTACACCTTC. The full variable domain, completed using reference TRBV7-2 and TRBJ1-2, is GAGVSQSPSNKVTEKGKDVELRCDPISGHTALYWYRQSLGQGLEFLIYFQGNSAPDKSGLPSDRFSAERTGGSVSTLTIQRTQQEDSAVYLCASSLAGRDYGYTFGSGTRLTVV.